The subject of this entry is one T cell receptor beta chain. Its antigen is unidentified. Germline V gives CDR1 SNHLY, CDR2 FYNNEI. CDR3 length: 12 amino acids. V shed 9 bases, J shed 4 bases, and the junction held 3 bases outside the gene matches. This record comes from a study of shared clonotypes between healthy human individuals. Findings and limits, study-wide: Limitation of the genetic and exposure-history diversity represented came from the few donors.

Repertoires were generated with immunoSEQ multiplex PCR, while TCRdb's copy carries only in-frame clones and drops some. The data hold over a million clones, with 70% to 80% observed a single time. Adult Caucasians living in Nashville, Tennessee made up all of the donors. The sample was memory CD4+ T cells sorted from blood. Subset noted: CD45RA-negative fraction. The source of this sequence is a young man in good health. This chain uses TRBV2 with TRBJ2-5; 9 bases match TRBD2. The CDR3 nucleotides are TGTGCCAGAAAAGCGGGAGGAGAGACCCAGTACTTC. Encoded protein: CARKAGGETQYF. Looking up the rest from reference TRBV2 and TRBJ2-5 gives the full variable domain: EPEVTQTPSHQVTQMGQEVILRCVPISNHLYFYWYRQILGQKVEFLVSFYNNEISEKSEIFDDQFSVERPDGSNFTLKIRSTKLEDSAMYFCARKAGGETQYFGPGTRLLVL.